Below are 13 T cell receptor beta chains sequenced from a single sample in a study of breast tumors, draining lymph nodes, adjacent tissues. Breast cancer patients provided tissue from their axillary draining lymph nodes. TCRdb fed the multiplex PCR reads into MiXCR, producing one record per CDR3 protein. The table records around 190,000 distinct CDR3 sequences, around a third of them present only once. What was sequenced was axillary lymph node tissue. These receptor sequences come from a female donor with breast cancer. Some clones in this sample may be carry-over from other donors' samples.

This chain connects TRBV29-1 to TRBJ1-1, with D hard to call. V was trimmed by 4 bases and J by 6 bases, leaving 12 bases between them. The CDR3 runs to 12 residues. Germline CDR1 and CDR2: SQVTM and ANQGSEA. The CDR3 nucleotides are TGCAGCGTTGTTGAGAGGGTCGCTGAAGCTTTCTTT. It translates to CSVVERVAEAFF.

The CDR3 region has the DNA TGTGCCAGCAGCGTCTCCTACGAGCAGTACTTC. This encodes CASSVSYEQYF. The chain employs TRBV6-2 or TRBV6-3 and TRBJ2-7; D is unresolved. The CDR3 runs to 11 residues. Germline values: CDR1 MNHEY, CDR2 SVGEGT. Trimming stripped 6 bases from V and 0 bases from J, with 3 bases between.

A few counts support this clonotype. A much larger clonotype is one base distant, so this may be a read error. No conserved phenylalanine or tryptophan is present at the end of the CDR3, so a read error is the likely explanation. The rearrangement links TRBV7-6 to TRBJ2-7; 9 bases align to TRBD1. This CDR3 comprises 14 residues. The V gene end was trimmed by 5 bases and the J gene end by 5 bases; junction bases not matched to a gene: 7. CDR1 is SGHVS, CDR2 FNYEAQ, per germline. CDR3 in DNA: TGTGCCAGCAGCCGGGACAGGGAGTCGGACGAGCAGTACCTC. Encoded protein: CASSRDRESDEQYL.

This clonotype was seen at least ten times. Here the CDR3 DNA reads TGCGCCAGCAGCTCCCCACTAGCGCAAAGCACAGATACGCAGTATTTT. It codes for CASSSPLAQSTDTQYF. V gene TRBV5-1 combines with J gene TRBJ2-3; TRBD2 matches at 7 bases. V was clipped by 3 bases and J by 0 bases; unmatched bases: 7. The CDR3 contains 16 residues. The germline V gene encodes CDR1 SGHRS and CDR2 YFSETQ.

The chain carries TRBV12-3 or TRBV12-4 and TRBJ1-1; no reliable D call. This CDR3 is built from 13 residues. The V end was cut by 6 bases, the J end by 7 bases, with 15 bases between. The CDR3 DNA sequence: TGTGCCAGCAGCTTACGGGGAGGAGATGAAGCTTTCTTT. This encodes CASSLRGGDEAFF.

The rearrangement uses TRBV19 and TRBJ2-7, with TRBD2 identical over 8 bases. Losses at the gene ends were 4 bases for V and 3 bases for J; bases not matched to a gene: 11. Germline loops: CDR1 LNHDA, CDR2 SQIVND (reference sequence). CDR3 size: 16 residues. CDR3 region: CASSNSGTGAGYEQYF. DNA of the CDR3: TGTGCCAGTAGTAATAGCGGGACCGGTGCGGGCTACGAGCAGTACTTC.

The V call is TRBV24-1, the J call TRBJ2-1; 12 nucleotides align to TRBD2. J gave up 6 bases and V 2 bases, and 4 bases lay outside the gene matches. The CDR3 runs 16 residues. Looked up from germline, CDR1 is KGHDR and CDR2 is SFDVKD. CDR3 residues: CATSDSTSGSFNEQFF. For the CDR3, the DNA is TGTGCCACCAGTGATTCGACTAGCGGGAGTTTCAATGAGCAGTTCTTC.

This clonotype was counted only a few times. A much larger clone is a single base away; this may be a read error. The chain uses TRBV20-1 and TRBJ2-2; D assignment may be TRBD1 or TRBD2 (6 bases each). The CDR3 runs to 16 residues. Trimming pared 0 bases from V and 4 bases from J, leaving 15 bases between. Germline CDR1 DFQATT, CDR2 SNEGSKA (reference sequence). This CDR3 reads CSARDVWGATTGELFF. DNA for the CDR3: TGCAGTGCTAGAGATGTTTGGGGGGCGACCACCGGGGAGCTGTTTTTT.

This clonotype was seen repeatedly, ten times or more. The chain is built from TRBV19 and TRBJ1-6; D ambiguous. This CDR3 is built from 14 residues. Germline-derived CDR1 and CDR2 are LNHDA and SQIVND (reference sequence). The V gene lost 3 bases and the J gene lost 3 bases, with 6 bases spanning the gap. The CDR3 spells CASSIGLYNSPLHF. The CDR3 nucleotides read TGTGCCAGTAGTATCGGGCTCTATAATTCACCCCTCCACTTT.

This sequence joins TRBV12-3 or TRBV12-4 and TRBJ2-2; D remains unclear. V shed 4 bases and J shed 8 bases, with 8 bases lying between them. This CDR3 is 12 amino acids long. The CDR3 is CASSSRKGELFF. Here the CDR3 DNA reads TGTGCCAGCAGTTCCAGAAAGGGGGAGCTGTTTTTT.

The sample holds many counts of this clonotype. This sequence joins TRBV24-1 and TRBJ2-1; D gene ambiguous. The ends were cut back, 2 bases at V and 3 bases at J, with 16 bases in the middle. This CDR3 region has 17 residues. CDR1 and CDR2 from the germline V gene are KGHDR and SFDVKD. DNA of the CDR3: TGTGCCACCAGTGATTCTATTGCTAGGAGTCTCTACAATGAGCAGTTCTTC. This gives the protein CATSDSIARSLYNEQFF.

The genes are TRBV20-1 and TRBJ1-1; D is unresolved. The CDR3 contains 12 residues. Trimming removed 1 base at V and 6 bases at J, with 9 bases between. Germline CDR1 and CDR2: DFQATT and SNEGSKA (reference sequence). CDR3 amino acids: CSARGPGSEAFF. CDR3 DNA sequence: TGCAGTGCTAGAGGACCGGGATCTGAAGCTTTCTTT.

This chain connects TRBV11-2 to TRBJ2-5; D is perhaps TRBD2 (6 bases). Per germline, CDR1 SGHAT and CDR2 FQNNGV. The germline V and J ends were trimmed by 8 bases and 7 bases, with 17 bases remaining between them. The CDR3 contains 13 residues. The chain's CDR3 is CASGGGTGVTQYF. CDR3 DNA sequence: TGTGCCAGCGGCGGCGGGACTGGGGTGACCCAGTACTTC.